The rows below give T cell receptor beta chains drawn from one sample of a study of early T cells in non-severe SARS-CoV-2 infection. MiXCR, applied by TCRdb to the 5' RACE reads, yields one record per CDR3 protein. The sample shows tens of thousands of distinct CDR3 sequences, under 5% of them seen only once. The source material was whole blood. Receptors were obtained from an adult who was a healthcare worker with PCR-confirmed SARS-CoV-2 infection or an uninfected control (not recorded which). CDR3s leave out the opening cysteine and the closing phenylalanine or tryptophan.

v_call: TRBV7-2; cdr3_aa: ASSIQGANTGELF
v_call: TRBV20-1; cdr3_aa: SARDPRVNTEAF
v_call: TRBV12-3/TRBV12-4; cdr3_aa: ASSHGARRASYEQY
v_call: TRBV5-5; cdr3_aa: ASSLKGYEQY
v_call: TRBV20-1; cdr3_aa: SAPSVAAGGTEAF
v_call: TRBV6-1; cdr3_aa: ASVEQGRRIISWT
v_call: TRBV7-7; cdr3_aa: ASSLSPRGSTDTQY
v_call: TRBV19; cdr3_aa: ATRTGGIGEQF
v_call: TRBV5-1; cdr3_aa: ASSLSDIYEQY
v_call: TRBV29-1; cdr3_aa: SAGGGQGEYEQY
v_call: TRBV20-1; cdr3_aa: SAGGLAGYEQY
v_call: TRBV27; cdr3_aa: ASSLDRGRSYT
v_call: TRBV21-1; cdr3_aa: ASSKVAGSLEGYT
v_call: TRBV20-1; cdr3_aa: SARGTSYEQY
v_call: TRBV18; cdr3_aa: ASSPRSDYEQY
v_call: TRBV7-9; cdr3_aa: ASSTRGTNLYNEQF
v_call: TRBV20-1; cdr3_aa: SASSILQGVFSGNTIY
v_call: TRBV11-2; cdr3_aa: ASSLIRAANTEAF
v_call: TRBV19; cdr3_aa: ASSILSGNTIY
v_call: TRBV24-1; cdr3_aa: ATSGPDRGWETQY
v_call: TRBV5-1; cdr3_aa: ASREGRASGANVLT
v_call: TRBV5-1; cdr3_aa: ASSVGSTGSYNEQF
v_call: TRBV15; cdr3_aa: ATSRDRGAYNEQF
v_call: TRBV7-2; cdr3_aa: ASRSWGASRTDTQY
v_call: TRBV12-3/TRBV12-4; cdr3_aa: ASTRGGKNIRY
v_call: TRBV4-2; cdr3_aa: ASSPGAASDYEQY
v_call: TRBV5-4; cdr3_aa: ASSPRTGSLGGYT
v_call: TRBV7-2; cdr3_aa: ASSPTSYEQY
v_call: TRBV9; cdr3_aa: ASSVSTSGAETQY
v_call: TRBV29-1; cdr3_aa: SVALASSYNSPLH
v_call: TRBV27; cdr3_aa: ASSLGTSSVYEQY
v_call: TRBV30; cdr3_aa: AWKEGGIEQF
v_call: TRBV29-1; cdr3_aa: SVVPCCTGFHEQY
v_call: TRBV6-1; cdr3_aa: ASSDLGTGRWDEQF
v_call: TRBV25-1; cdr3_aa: ASSESFRTGYYEQY
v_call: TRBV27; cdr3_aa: ASGDSSTQY
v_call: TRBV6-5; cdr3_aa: ASSPGTGGFVQPQH
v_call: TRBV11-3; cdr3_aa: ASSFRETYEQY
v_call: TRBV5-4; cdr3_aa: ASSPTRDRVTEAF
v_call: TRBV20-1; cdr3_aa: SAIQGSGKF
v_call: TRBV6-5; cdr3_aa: ASSYSIGAQPQH
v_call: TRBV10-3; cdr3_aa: AINGGPYGYT